This TCR beta chain was observed in a study of siplizumab effects on memory and regulatory T cells. About the study: Researchers set up mixed lymphocyte reactions in pairs, giving siplizumab at 0.95 to 1 ug/mL or leaving out drug.

In regard to this clone: Antigen unknown.

As described, mixed lymphocyte reaction cells underwent coculture at 37°C for a duration of approximately six days. PBMCs labelled with CFSE (responders) and Violet Dye (stimulators) were mixed 1:1. The data were produced by immunoSEQ multiplex PCR, yet TCRdb's version contains in-frame clones alone and is incomplete. In the table there are about 18,000 clones, 44% of which are singletons. Whole-study findings and limits: Sequences below about 10^-5 frequency were poorly captured. As a result, only a minor fraction of alloreactive clones mapped to unstimulated subsets. Siplizumab cultures yielded proliferating Tregs whose suppressive function was not confirmed.

The specimen was CFSE-low (dividing) CD4+ T cells sorted from an allogeneic mixed lymphocyte reaction. The sequence derives from a human donor in good health; the cells came from an allogeneic mixed lymphocyte reaction. Some clones in this sample may be carry-over from other donors' samples.

The CDR3 DNA reads as TGCAGTGCTGTCGGTTACAATGAGCAGTTCTTC. Translating it yields CSAVGYNEQFF. This chain links TRBV20-1 with TRBJ2-1, with no clear D. The CDR3 consists of 11 residues. The V end lost 5 bases, the J end lost 4 bases, and 6 bases lay between the germline ends. CDR1 is DFQATT, CDR2 SNEGSKA, per germline (reference sequence).